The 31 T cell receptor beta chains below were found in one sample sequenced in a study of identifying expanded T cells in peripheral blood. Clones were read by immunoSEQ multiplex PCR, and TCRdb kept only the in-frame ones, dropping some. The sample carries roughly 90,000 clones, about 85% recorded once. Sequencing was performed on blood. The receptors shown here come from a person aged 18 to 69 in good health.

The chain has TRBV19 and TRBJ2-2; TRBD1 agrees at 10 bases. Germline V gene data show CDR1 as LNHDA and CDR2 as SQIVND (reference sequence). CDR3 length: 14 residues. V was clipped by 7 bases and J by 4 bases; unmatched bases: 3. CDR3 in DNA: TGTGCCAGTAATCGACAGGGGGCCACCGGGGAGCTGTTTTTT. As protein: CASNRQGATGELFF.

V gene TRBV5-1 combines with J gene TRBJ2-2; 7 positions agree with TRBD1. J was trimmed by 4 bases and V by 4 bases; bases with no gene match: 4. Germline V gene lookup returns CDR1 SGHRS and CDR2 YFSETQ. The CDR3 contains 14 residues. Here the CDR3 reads CASSISGGTGELFF. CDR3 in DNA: TGCGCCAGCAGCATTTCAGGGGGCACCGGGGAGCTGTTTTTT.

Here the CDR3 reads CASRYSGGSGNTIYF. In DNA form, the CDR3 reads TGTGCCAGCAGGTACTCAGGGGGATCTGGAAACACCATATATTTT. The chain uses TRBV5-6 and TRBJ1-3, with 7 positions matching TRBD1. The trim removed 5 bases at V and 1 base at J, leaving 6 bases unmatched. CDR1 and CDR2 (germline): SGHDT, YYEEEE. The CDR3 has 15 amino acids.

CDR3 protein: CASSYSDRWDYGYTF. Written as DNA, the CDR3 is TGTGCCAGCAGTTATTCGGACAGGTGGGACTATGGCTACACCTTC. This chain links TRBV6-6 with TRBJ1-2, with 7 bases identical to TRBD1. This CDR3 has 15 amino acids. J gave up 3 bases and V 3 bases, and 7 bases lay outside the gene matches. Germline-derived CDR1 and CDR2 are MNHNY and SVGAGI (reference sequence).

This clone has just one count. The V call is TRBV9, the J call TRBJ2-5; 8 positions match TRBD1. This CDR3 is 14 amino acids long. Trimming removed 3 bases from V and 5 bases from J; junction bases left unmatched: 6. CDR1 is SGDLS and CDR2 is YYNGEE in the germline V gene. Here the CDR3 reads CASSDQGAGETQYF. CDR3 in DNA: TGTGCCAGCAGCGACCAGGGGGCTGGGGAGACCCAGTACTTC.

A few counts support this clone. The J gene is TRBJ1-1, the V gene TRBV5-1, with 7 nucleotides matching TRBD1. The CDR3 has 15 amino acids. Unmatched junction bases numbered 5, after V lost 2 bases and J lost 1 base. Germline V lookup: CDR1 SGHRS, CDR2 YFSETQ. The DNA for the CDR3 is TGCGCCAGCAGCTTAGGGGACAGTGAGAACACTGAAGCTTTCTTT. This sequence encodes CASSLGDSENTEAFF.

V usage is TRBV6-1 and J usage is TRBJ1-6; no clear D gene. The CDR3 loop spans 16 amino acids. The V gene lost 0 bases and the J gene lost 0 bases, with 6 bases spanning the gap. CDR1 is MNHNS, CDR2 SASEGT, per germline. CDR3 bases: TGTGCCAGCAGTGAAGCCCCCGGCTCCTATAATTCACCCCTCCACTTT. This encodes CASSEAPGSYNSPLHF.

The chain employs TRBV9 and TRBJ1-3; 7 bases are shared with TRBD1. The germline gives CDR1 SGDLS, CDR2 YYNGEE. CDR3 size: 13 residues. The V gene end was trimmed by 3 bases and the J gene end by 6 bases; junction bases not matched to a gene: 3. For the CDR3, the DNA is TGTGCCAGCAGCGGGGACAGCTTAAACACCATATATTTT. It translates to CASSGDSLNTIYF. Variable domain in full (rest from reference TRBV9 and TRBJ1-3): DSGVTQTPKHLITATGQRVTLRCSPRSGDLSVYWYQQSLDQGLQFLIQYYNGEERAKGNILERFSAQQFPDLHSELNLSSLELGDSALYFCASSGDSLNTIYFGEGSWLTVV.

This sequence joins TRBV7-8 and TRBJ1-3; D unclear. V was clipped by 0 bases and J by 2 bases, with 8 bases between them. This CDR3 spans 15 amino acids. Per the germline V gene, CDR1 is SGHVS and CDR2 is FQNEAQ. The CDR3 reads CASSLAFRAGNTIYF. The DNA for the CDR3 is TGTGCCAGCAGCTTAGCGTTCCGGGCTGGAAACACCATATATTTT.

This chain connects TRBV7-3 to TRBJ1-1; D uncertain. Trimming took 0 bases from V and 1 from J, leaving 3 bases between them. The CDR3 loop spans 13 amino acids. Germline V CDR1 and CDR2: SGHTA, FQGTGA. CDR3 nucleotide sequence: TGTGCCAGCAGCTTAACGTGGAACACTGAAGCTTTCTTT. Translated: CASSLTWNTEAFF.

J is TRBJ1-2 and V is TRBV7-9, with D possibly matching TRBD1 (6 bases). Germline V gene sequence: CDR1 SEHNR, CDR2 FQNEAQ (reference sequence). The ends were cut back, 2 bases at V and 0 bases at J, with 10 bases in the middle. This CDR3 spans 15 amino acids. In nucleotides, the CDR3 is TGTGCCAGCAGCTTACGAGGGGGATCTAACTATGGCTACACCTTC. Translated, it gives CASSLRGGSNYGYTF.

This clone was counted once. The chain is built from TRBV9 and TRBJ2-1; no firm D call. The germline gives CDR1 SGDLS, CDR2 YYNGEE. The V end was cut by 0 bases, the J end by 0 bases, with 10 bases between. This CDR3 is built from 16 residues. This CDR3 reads CASSVAFKSSYNEQFF. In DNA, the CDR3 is TGTGCCAGCAGCGTAGCTTTCAAGAGCTCCTACAATGAGCAGTTCTTC.

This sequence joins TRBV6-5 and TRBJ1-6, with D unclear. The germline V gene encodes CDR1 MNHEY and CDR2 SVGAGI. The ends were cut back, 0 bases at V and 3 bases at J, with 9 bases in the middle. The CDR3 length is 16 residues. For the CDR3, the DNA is TGTGCCAGCAGTTACTCGAAAACACTCTATAATTCACCCCTCCACTTT. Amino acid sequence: CASSYSKTLYNSPLHF.

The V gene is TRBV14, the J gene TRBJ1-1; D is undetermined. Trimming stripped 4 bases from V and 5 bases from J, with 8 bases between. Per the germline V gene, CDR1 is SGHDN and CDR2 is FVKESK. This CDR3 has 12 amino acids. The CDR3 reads CASSRIWTEAFF. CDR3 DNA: TGTGCCAGCAGCCGCATTTGGACTGAAGCTTTCTTT.

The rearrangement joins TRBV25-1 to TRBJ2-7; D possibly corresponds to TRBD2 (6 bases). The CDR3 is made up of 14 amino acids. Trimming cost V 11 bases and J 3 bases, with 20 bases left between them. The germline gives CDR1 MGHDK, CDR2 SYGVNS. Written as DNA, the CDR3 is TGTGCCTCCCAAGGGGCCGGGAGTTACTACGAGCAGTACTTC. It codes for CASQGAGSYYEQYF.

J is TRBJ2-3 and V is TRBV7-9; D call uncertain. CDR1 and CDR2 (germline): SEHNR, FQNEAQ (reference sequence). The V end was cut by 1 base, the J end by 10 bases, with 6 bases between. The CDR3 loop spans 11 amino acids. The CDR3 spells CASSLEGPQYF. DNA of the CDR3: TGTGCCAGCAGCTTAGAGGGTCCGCAGTATTTT.

CDR3 protein: CAWSPWTLPGELFF. For the CDR3, the DNA is TGTGCCTGGAGTCCCTGGACCCTCCCCGGGGAGCTGTTTTTT. The rearrangement joins TRBV30 to TRBJ2-2; D is uncertain. CDR1 GTSNPN and CDR2 SVGIG come from the germline V gene (reference sequence). V was shortened by 2 bases and J by 6 bases, with 13 bases between the two germline ends. This CDR3 comprises 14 residues. Drawing the rest from reference TRBV30 and TRBJ2-2, the complete variable domain is SQTIHQWPATLVQPVGSPLSLECTVEGTSNPNLYWYRQAAGRGLQLLFYSVGIGQISSEVPQNLSASRPQDRQFILSSKKLLLSDSGFYLCAWSPWTLPGELFFGEGSRLTVL.

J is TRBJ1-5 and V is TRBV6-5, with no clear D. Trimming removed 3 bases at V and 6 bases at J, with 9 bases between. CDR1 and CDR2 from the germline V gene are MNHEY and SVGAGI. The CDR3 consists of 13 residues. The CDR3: CASSYVWGQPQHF. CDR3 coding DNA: TGTGCCAGCAGTTATGTTTGGGGTCAGCCCCAGCATTTT.

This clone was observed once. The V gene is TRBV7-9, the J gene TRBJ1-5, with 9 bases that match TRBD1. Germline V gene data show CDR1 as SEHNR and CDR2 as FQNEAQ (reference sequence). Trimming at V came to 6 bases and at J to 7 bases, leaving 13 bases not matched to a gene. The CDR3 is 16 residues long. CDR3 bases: TGTGCCAGCAGTCCCGGGACAGGGTACTTGGGACAGCCCCAGCATTTT. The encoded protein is CASSPGTGYLGQPQHF.

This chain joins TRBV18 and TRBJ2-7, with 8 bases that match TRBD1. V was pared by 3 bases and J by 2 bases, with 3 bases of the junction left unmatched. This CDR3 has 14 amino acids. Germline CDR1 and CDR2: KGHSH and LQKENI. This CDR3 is CASSPTGDTYEQYF. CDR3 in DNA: TGTGCCAGCTCACCGACAGGGGATACCTACGAGCAGTACTTC.

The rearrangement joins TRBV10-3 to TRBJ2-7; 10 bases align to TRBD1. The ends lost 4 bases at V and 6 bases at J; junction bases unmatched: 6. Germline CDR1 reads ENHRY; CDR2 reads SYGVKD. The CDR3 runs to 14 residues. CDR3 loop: CAISVDRGTGEQYF. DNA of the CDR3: TGTGCCATCAGTGTGGACAGGGGGACCGGCGAGCAGTACTTC.

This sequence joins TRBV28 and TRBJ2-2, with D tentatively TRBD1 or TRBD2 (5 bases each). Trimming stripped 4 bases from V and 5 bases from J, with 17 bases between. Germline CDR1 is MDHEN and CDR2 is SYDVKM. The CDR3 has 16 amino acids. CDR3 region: CASSSQGEGKTGELFF. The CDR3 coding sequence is TGTGCCAGCAGTTCTCAAGGAGAGGGGAAGACCGGGGAGCTGTTTTTT.

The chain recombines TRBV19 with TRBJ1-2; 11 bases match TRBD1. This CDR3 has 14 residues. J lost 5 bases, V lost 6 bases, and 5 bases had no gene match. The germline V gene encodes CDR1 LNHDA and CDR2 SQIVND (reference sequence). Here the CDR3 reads CASSKDRGQYGYTF. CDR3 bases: TGTGCCAGTAGCAAGGACAGGGGGCAATATGGCTACACCTTC.

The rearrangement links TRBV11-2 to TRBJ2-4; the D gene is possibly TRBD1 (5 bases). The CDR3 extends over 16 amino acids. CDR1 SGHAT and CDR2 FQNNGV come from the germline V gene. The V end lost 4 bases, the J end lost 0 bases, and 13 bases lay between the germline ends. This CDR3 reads CASSSGYQLAKNIQYF. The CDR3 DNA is TGTGCCAGCAGCTCAGGGTATCAACTAGCCAAAAACATTCAGTACTTC. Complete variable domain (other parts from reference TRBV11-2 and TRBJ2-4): EAGVAQSPRYKIIEKRQSVAFWCNPISGHATLYWYQQILGQGPKLLIQFQNNGVVDDSQLPKDRFSAERLKGVDSTLKIQPAKLEDSAVYLCASSSGYQLAKNIQYFGAGTRLSVL.

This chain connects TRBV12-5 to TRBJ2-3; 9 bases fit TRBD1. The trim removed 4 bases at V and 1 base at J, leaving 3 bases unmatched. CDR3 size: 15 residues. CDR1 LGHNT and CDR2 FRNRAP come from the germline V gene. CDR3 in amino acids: CASGSRTGGTDTQYF. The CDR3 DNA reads TGTGCTAGTGGTTCCAGGACAGGGGGCACAGATACGCAGTATTTT.

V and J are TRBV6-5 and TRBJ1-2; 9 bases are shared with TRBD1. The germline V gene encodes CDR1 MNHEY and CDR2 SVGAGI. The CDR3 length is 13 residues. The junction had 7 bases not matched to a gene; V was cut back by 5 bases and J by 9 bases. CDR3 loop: CASSAGQGTSYTF. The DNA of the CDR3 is TGTGCCAGCAGTGCGGGACAGGGAACGAGCTACACCTTC.

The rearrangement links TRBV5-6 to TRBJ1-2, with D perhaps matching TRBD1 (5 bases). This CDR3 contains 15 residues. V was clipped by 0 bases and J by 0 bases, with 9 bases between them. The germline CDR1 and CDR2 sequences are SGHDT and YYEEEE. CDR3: CASSLGGTANYGYTF. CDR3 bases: TGTGCCAGCAGCTTGGGGGGCACAGCTAACTATGGCTACACCTTC.

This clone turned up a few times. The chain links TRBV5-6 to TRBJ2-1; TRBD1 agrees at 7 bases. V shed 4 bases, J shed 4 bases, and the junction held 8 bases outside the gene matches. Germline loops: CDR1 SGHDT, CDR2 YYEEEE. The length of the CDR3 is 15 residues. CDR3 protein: CASSPPRTGYNEQFF. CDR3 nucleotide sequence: TGTGCCAGCAGCCCACCACGGACAGGTTACAATGAGCAGTTCTTC.

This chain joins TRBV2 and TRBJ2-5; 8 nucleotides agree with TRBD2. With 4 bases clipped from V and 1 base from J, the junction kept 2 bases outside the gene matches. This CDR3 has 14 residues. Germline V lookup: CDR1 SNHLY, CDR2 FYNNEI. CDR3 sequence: CASSVLAGQETQYF. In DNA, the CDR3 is TGTGCCAGCAGTGTCCTAGCGGGCCAAGAGACCCAGTACTTC.

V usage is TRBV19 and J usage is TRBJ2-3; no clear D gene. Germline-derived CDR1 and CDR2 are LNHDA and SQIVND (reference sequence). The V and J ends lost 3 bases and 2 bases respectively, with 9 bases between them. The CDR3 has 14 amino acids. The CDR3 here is CASSIEALTDTQYF. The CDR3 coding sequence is TGTGCCAGTAGTATTGAGGCCCTCACAGATACGCAGTATTTT.

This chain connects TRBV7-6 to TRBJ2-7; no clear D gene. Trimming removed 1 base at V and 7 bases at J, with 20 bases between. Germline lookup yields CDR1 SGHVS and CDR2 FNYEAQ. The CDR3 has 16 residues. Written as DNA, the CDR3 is TGTGCCAGCAGCTTAGATCTTGAGGTAGCTCTAGAGGAGCAGTACTTC. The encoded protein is CASSLDLEVALEEQYF.